This is a list of T cell receptor beta chains from one sample in a study of shared clonotypes between healthy human individuals. The repertoire was sequenced with immunoSEQ multiplex PCR; TCRdb's copy has only in-frame clones and lacks some. The data contain a few million clones, 90% to 95% of them seen just once; the ten biggest clones take up around 0.15%. Sequenced input: naive CD4+ T cells sorted from blood. These TCRs come from a man between 18 and 35 years old in good health. Each CDR3 is given with its conserved first and last residue. The D gene is left open where the match is weak. The size entry is marked missing in some rows and otherwise reads once, few, many or a size class.

V,size,D,J,CDR3,DNA
TRBV30,NA,NA,TRBJ2-7,CAWSVWGTGYEQYF,TGTGCCTGGAGTGTATGGGGGACGGGGTACGAGCAGTACTTC
TRBV2,NA,NA,TRBJ1-1,CASSVEKKPNF,TGTGCCAGCAGTGTAGAGAAGAAACCCAACTTT
TRBV27,NA,NA,TRBJ2-7,CASSPRYRAHYEQYF,TGTGCCAGCAGTCCCCGATACAGGGCGCACTACGAGCAGTACTTC
TRBV5-4,NA,TRBD2,TRBJ2-5,CASSLGASGSQETQYF,TGTGCCAGCAGCTTGGGAGCTAGCGGGAGTCAAGAGACCCAGTACTTC
TRBV6-1,NA,NA,TRBJ2-1,CASSESKLGYNEQFF,TGTGCCAGCAGTGAGAGTAAACTAGGATACAATGAGCAGTTCTTC
TRBV6-4,NA,TRBD1,TRBJ2-1,CASSMPGTGYMNEQFF,TGTGCCAGCAGTATGCCCGGGACAGGGTACATGAATGAGCAGTTCTTC
TRBV6-5,NA,NA,TRBJ1-3,CASSYSDSSGNTIYF,TGTGCCAGCAGTTACTCCGACAGTTCTGGAAACACCATATATTTT
TRBV7-9,NA,NA,TRBJ2-3,CANSRRETDTQYF,TGTGCCAATTCAAGGAGGGAAACAGATACGCAGTATTTT
TRBV9,NA,NA,TRBJ2-6,CASGRQGSGANVLTF,TGTGCCAGCGGTAGGCAGGGTTCTGGGGCCAACGTCCTGACTTTC
TRBV28,few,NA,TRBJ2-1,CASSLYEQFF,TGTGCCAGCAGTTTATATGAGCAGTTCTTC
TRBV5-4,NA,TRBD1,TRBJ2-7,CASSRRDRATFYEQYF,TGTGCCAGCAGCCGCCGGGACAGGGCTACTTTCTACGAGCAGTACTTC
TRBV11-2,NA,NA,TRBJ1-6,CASSLDSRGTWYNSPLHF,TGTGCCAGCAGCTTAGATAGCCGGGGGACTTGGTATAATTCACCCCTCCACTTT
TRBV6-5,NA,NA,TRBJ1-2,CASRQGPYGYTF,TGTGCCAGCAGGCAGGGGCCCTATGGCTACACCTTC
TRBV5-6,NA,TRBD1,TRBJ2-2,CASSPDRGRGTGELFF,TGTGCCAGCAGCCCTGACAGGGGCAGGGGCACCGGGGAGCTGTTTTTT
TRBV4-1,NA,NA,TRBJ1-5,CASSQDTYSNQPQHF,TGCGCCAGCAGCCAAGACACTTATAGCAATCAGCCCCAGCATTTT
TRBV6-5,NA,TRBD2,TRBJ2-7,CASTSSGTSKEQYF,TGTGCCAGCACCTCTAGCGGTACTTCAAAGGAGCAGTACTTC
TRBV7-7,NA,NA,TRBJ2-5,CASSSLSGETQYF,TGTGCTAGCAGTTCACTATCTGGAGAGACCCAGTACTTC
TRBV27,NA,NA,TRBJ1-5,CASTEDAWGGQPQHF,TGTGCCAGCACCGAGGACGCCTGGGGGGGACAGCCCCAGCATTTT
TRBV2,NA,NA,TRBJ1-2,CASSPRAVGYTF,TGTGCCAGCAGCCCAAGGGCAGTTGGCTACACCTTC
TRBV27,NA,TRBD1,TRBJ1-6,CASREMGTGGNNSPLHF,TGTGCCAGCAGGGAAATGGGGACAGGGGGGAATAATTCACCCCTCCACTTT
TRBV25-1,NA,TRBD1,TRBJ1-6,CASSEWTGGLGSPLHF,TGTGCCAGCAGTGAATGGACAGGGGGCTTAGGTTCACCCCTCCACTTT
TRBV6-1,once,NA,TRBJ1-3,CASSEGTQGRNTIYF,TGTGCCAGCAGTGAAGGTACACAGGGACGAAACACCATATATTTT
TRBV2,NA,TRBD1,TRBJ1-6,CASSPRGRGDSPLHF,TGTGCCAGCAGTCCCAGGGGGCGCGGGGATTCACCCCTCCACTTT
TRBV7-9,NA,NA,TRBJ2-7,CASGRQPTYEQYF,TGTGCCAGCGGCAGACAGCCTACCTACGAGCAGTACTTC
TRBV2,NA,TRBD1,TRBJ1-1,CASSADRGAVNTEAFF,TGTGCCAGCAGTGCCGACAGGGGGGCTGTGAACACTGAAGCTTTCTTT
TRBV18,NA,NA,TRBJ2-2,CASSPPRQAGELFF,TGTGCCAGCTCACCACCGAGGCAGGCCGGGGAGCTGTTTTTT
TRBV5-5,once,TRBD1,TRBJ2-7,CASSVDGDREYGEQYF,TGTGCCAGCAGTGTGGATGGCGACAGGGAATATGGAGAGCAGTACTTC
TRBV10-3,NA,TRBD2,TRBJ2-1,CAISSGRSYNEQFF,TGTGCCATCAGTAGCGGGAGATCCTACAATGAGCAGTTCTTC
TRBV5-1,NA,NA,TRBJ2-7,CASSLAGLHYEQYF,TGCGCCAGCAGCTTGGCCGGCCTACACTACGAGCAGTACTTC
TRBV9,NA,NA,TRBJ1-2,CASSGSGGVQYGYTF,TGTGCCAGCAGCGGTAGTGGGGGGGTTCAATATGGCTACACCTTC
TRBV11-2,NA,NA,TRBJ1-5,CASSLASNQPQHF,TGTGCCAGCAGCTTAGCCAGCAATCAGCCCCAGCATTTT
TRBV28,NA,NA,TRBJ2-6,CASSFATSGANVLTF,TGTGCCAGCAGTTTCGCCACCTCTGGGGCCAACGTCCTGACTTTC
TRBV14,NA,TRBD2,TRBJ2-2,CASSQESSGRGPRGELFF,TGTGCCAGCAGCCAAGAATCTAGCGGGAGGGGTCCCCGAGGGGAGCTGTTTTTT
TRBV6-5,NA,NA,TRBJ1-3,CASSSSQLHAGNTIYF,TGTGCCAGCAGTTCCTCACAGCTGCACGCTGGAAACACCATATATTTT
TRBV6-5,NA,NA,TRBJ1-3,CASSYSLSGNTIYF,TGTGCCAGCAGTTACTCTCTCTCTGGAAACACCATATATTTT
TRBV5-1,once,TRBD1,TRBJ2-7,CASSWGDRGFSYEQYF,TGCGCCAGCAGCTGGGGGGACAGGGGTTTTTCCTACGAGCAGTACTTC
TRBV18,NA,NA,TRBJ2-7,CASSSGVYEQYF,TGTGCCAGCTCATCGGGGGTGTACGAGCAGTACTTC
TRBV5-4,NA,NA,TRBJ2-1,CASSLGLVDEQFF,TGTGCCAGCAGCTTGGGACTAGTGGATGAGCAGTTCTTC
TRBV7-9,NA,NA,TRBJ2-7,CASSLGAQGHEQYF,TGTGCCAGCAGCTTAGGAGCCCAGGGCCACGAGCAGTACTTC
TRBV15,few,NA,TRBJ1-1,CATSVDMNTEAFF,TGTGCCACCAGCGTCGACATGAACACTGAAGCTTTCTTT
TRBV9,NA,TRBD2,TRBJ2-3,CASSASSGTGDTQYF,TGTGCCAGCAGCGCATCTAGCGGTACTGGAGATACGCAGTATTTT
TRBV10-1,NA,NA,TRBJ1-1,CARPTSGLNTEAFF,TGCGCCAGACCTACGTCCGGGCTCAACACTGAAGCTTTCTTT
TRBV6-5,NA,NA,TRBJ2-7,CASSSLGIQGTYEQYF,TGTGCCAGCAGTTCCTTGGGGATACAGGGCACCTACGAGCAGTACTTC
TRBV5-1,NA,NA,TRBJ2-2,CASSPRQAPNTGELFF,TGCGCCAGCAGCCCAAGACAGGCCCCGAACACCGGGGAGCTGTTTTTT
TRBV4-1,NA,NA,TRBJ2-3,CASSQTGGGTDTQYF,TGCGCCAGCAGCCAGACGGGCGGGGGCACAGATACGCAGTATTTT
TRBV5-1,once,NA,TRBJ1-1,CASSSLRQSATEAFF,TGCGCCAGCAGCTCCCTTCGACAGAGTGCAACTGAAGCTTTCTTT
TRBV7-9,NA,NA,TRBJ2-5,CASSGWWTQETQYF,TGTGCCAGCAGCGGATGGTGGACACAAGAGACCCAGTACTTC
TRBV7-8,NA,NA,TRBJ2-2,CAIDRQLNTGELFF,TGTGCCATCGATAGGCAGTTAAACACCGGGGAGCTGTTTTTT
TRBV5-5,NA,NA,TRBJ2-7,CASSPGTASSYEQYF,TGTGCCAGCAGCCCCGGGACCGCTAGCTCCTACGAGCAGTACTTC
TRBV11-1,NA,TRBD1,TRBJ1-4,CASSGQGAHIFEKLFF,TGTGCCAGCAGCGGACAGGGGGCTCATATTTTTGAAAAACTGTTTTTT
TRBV6-1,once,NA,TRBJ1-1,CASSAKTGANTEAFF,TGTGCCAGCAGTGCGAAGACAGGCGCCAACACTGAAGCTTTCTTT
TRBV6-6,NA,TRBD2,TRBJ2-1,CASSLTSGSYNEQFF,TGTGCCAGCAGTTTGACTAGCGGATCCTACAATGAGCAGTTCTTC
TRBV2,NA,NA,TRBJ1-1,CATGGGVEAFF,TGTGCCACTGGGGGTGGAGTTGAAGCTTTCTTT
TRBV28,NA,NA,TRBJ1-1,CASTPSAWGGTEAFF,TGTGCCAGCACCCCGTCGGCGTGGGGAGGCACTGAAGCTTTCTTT
TRBV10-2,NA,NA,TRBJ1-5,CASRDLGQPQHF,TGCGCCAGCAGGGACTTAGGGCAGCCCCAGCATTTT
TRBV19,once,NA,TRBJ1-6,CASSISWDHRISYNSPLHF,TGTGCCAGTAGTATATCTTGGGACCACCGCATCTCCTATAATTCACCCCTCCACTTT
TRBV10-3,NA,NA,TRBJ2-5,CASSAGQETQYF,TGTGCCAGTTCAGCGGGCCAAGAGACCCAGTACTTC
TRBV5-4,NA,NA,TRBJ1-5,CASSFGGNQPQHF,TGTGCCAGCAGCTTCGGGGGCAATCAGCCCCAGCATTTT
TRBV21-1,NA,NA,TRBJ2-3,CASGLAGGRGNTDTQYF,TGTGCCAGCGGACTAGCGGGAGGGCGGGGGAACACAGATACGCAGTATTTT